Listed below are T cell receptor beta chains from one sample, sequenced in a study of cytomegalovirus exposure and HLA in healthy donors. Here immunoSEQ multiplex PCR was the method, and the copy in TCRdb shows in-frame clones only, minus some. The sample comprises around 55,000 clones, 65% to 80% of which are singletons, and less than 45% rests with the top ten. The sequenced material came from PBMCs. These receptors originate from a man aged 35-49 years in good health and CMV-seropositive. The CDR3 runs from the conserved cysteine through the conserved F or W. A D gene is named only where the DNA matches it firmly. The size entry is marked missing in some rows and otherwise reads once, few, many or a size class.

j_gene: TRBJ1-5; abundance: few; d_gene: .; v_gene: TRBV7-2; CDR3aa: CASRGQSNQPQHF; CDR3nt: TGTGCCAGCAGGGGGCAATCCAATCAGCCCCAGCATTTT
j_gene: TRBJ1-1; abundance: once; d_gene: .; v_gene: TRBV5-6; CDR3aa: CASSSPRRAAEAFF; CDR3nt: TGTGCCAGCAGCTCCCCACGGAGGGCTGCTGAAGCTTTCTTT
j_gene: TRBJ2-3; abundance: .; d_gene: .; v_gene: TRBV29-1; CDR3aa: CSAPSLGGVADTQYF; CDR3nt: TGCAGCGCCCCCTCCCTGGGGGGAGTCGCAGATACGCAGTATTTT
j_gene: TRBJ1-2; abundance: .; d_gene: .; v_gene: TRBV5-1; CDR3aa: CASSSPTGNYGYTF; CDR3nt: TGCGCCAGCAGCTCGCCTACGGGTAACTATGGCTACACCTTC
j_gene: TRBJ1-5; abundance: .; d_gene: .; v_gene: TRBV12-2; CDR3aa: CASRRPGQGCQPQHF; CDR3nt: TGTGCAAGTCGCCGTCCGGGACAGGGTTGTCAGCCCCAGCATTTT
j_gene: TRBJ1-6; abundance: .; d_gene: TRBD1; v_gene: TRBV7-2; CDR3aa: CASSSGQGGNSPLHF; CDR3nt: TGTGCCAGCAGCTCCGGACAGGGCGGTAATTCACCCCTCCACTTT
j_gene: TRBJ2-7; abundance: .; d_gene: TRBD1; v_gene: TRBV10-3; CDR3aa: CAIRSDRLFSYEQYF; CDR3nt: TGTGCCATCAGGTCGGACAGGCTATTTTCCTACGAGCAGTACTTC
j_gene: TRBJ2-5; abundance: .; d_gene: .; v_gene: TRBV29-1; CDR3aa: CSVGGSRETQYF; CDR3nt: TGCAGCGTTGGAGGTAGCCGAGAGACCCAGTACTTC
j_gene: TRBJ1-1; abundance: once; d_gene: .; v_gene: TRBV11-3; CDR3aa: CASSLRNREAFF; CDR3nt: TGTGCCAGCAGCCTCCGGAACAGGGAAGCTTTCTTT
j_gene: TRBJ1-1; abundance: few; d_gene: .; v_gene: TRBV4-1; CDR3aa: CASSQGPLGRKLNTEAFF; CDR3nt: TGCGCCAGCAGCCAAGGCCCGCTTGGGAGAAAGCTGAACACTGAAGCTTTCTTT
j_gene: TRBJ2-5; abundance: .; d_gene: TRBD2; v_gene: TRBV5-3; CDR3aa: CARSPASGGVQETQYF; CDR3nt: TGTGCCAGAAGCCCGGCAAGCGGGGGGGTCCAAGAGACCCAGTACTTC
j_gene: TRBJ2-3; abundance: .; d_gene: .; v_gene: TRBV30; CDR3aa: CAWSAGADTQYF; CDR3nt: TGTGCCTGGAGTGCGGGGGCAGATACGCAGTATTTT
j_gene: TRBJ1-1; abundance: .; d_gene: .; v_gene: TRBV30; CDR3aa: CAWSTGGAAFF; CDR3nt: TGTGCCTGGTCCACGGGAGGGGCAGCTTTCTTT
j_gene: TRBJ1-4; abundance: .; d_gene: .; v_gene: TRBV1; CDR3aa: CTSSQFPRQGSNEKLFF; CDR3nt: TGCACCAGCAGCCAGTTTCCCAGACAGGGCTCTAATGAAAAACTGTTTTTT
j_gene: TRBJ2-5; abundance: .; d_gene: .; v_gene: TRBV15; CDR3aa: CATSRGAVQETQYF; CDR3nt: TGTGCCACCAGCAGAGGAGCGGTGCAAGAGACCCAGTACTTC
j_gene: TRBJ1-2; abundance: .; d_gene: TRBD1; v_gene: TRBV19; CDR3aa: CASETGSNYGYTF; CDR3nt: TGTGCCAGTGAGACAGGGTCTAACTATGGCTACACCTTC
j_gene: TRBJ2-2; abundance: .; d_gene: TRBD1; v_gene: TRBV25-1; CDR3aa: CASSELDPGTGDTGELFF; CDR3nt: TGTGCCAGCAGTGAACTAGATCCCGGGACAGGGGACACCGGGGAGCTGTTTTTT
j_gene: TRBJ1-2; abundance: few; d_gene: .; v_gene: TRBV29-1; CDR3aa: CSVDAGGYTF; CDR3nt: TGCAGCGTTGATGCGGGGGGCTACACCTTC
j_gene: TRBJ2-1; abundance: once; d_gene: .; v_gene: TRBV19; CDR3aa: CASSGGRFYNEQFF; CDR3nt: TGTGCCAGTAGTGGGGGCAGGTTTTACAATGAGCAGTTCTTC
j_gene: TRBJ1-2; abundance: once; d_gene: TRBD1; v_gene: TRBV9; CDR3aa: CASSVRDRGGGYTF; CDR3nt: TGTGCCAGCAGCGTCAGGGACAGGGGAGGAGGCTACACCTTC
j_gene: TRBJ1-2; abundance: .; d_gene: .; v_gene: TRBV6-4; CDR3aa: CASSDSQTGSNYGYTF; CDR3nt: TGTGCCAGCAGTGATTCTCAGACAGGCTCGAACTATGGCTACACCTTC
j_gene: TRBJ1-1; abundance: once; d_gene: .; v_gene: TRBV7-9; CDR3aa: CASTLSGAGGTEAFF; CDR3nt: TGTGCCAGCACCCTCTCCGGGGCCGGGGGCACTGAAGCTTTCTTT
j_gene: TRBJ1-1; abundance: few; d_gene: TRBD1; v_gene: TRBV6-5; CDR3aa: CASSFGRQGAKDEAFF; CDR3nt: TGTGCCAGCAGTTTCGGGAGACAGGGGGCTAAGGATGAAGCTTTCTTT
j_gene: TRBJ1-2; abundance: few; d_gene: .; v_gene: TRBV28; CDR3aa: CASSSPGGNYGYTF; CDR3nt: TGTGCCAGCAGTTCCCCCGGGGGTAACTATGGCTACACCTTC
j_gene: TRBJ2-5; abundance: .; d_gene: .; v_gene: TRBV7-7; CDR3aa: CASSPTGKQETQYF; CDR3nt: TGTGCTAGCAGTCCCACAGGGAAACAAGAGACCCAGTACTTC
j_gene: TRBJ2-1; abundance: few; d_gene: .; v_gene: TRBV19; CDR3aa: CASTAQGSRSYNEQFF; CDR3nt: TGTGCCAGTACTGCCCAGGGGTCCCGCTCCTACAATGAGCAGTTCTTC
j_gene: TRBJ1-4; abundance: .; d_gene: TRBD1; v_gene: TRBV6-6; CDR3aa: CASNLHRGKLFF; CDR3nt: TGTGCCAGCAATTTACACAGGGGAAAACTGTTTTTT
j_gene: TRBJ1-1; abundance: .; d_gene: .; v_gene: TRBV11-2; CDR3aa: CASSPLRGTEAFF; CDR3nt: TGTGCCAGCAGCCCCCTTCGGGGGACTGAAGCTTTCTTT
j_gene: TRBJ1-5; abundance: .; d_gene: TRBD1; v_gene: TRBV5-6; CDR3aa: CASSLGTGLGQPQHF; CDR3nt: TGTGCCAGCAGCTTGGGGACAGGGTTGGGTCAGCCCCAGCATTTT
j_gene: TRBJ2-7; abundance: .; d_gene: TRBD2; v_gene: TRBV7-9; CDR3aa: CASSLVGGGYEQYF; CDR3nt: TGTGCCAGCAGCTTAGTCGGGGGGGGCTACGAGCAGTACTTC
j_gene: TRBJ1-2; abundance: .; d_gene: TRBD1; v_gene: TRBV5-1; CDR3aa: CASSVGQGAYGYTF; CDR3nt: TGCGCCAGCAGCGTCGGACAGGGGGCCTATGGCTACACCTTC
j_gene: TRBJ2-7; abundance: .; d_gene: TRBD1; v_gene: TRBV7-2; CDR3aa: CASSSRTGTGADEQYF; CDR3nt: TGTGCCAGCAGCTCCCGTACCGGGACAGGGGCCGACGAGCAGTACTTC
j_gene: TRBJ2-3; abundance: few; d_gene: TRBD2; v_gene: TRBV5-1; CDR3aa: CASRKAVGLAVSDTQYF; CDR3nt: TGCGCCAGCAGGAAAGCAGTCGGACTAGCGGTATCTGATACGCAGTATTTT
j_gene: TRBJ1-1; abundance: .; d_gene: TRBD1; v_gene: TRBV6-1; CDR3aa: CASSGGQGVGYTEAFF; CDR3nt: TGTGCCAGCAGTGGGGGACAGGGAGTCGGGTACACTGAAGCTTTCTTT
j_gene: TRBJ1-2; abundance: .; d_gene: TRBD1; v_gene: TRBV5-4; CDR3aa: CASSPGGTDFAGYTF; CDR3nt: TGTGCCAGCAGCCCGGGGGGGACAGATTTTGCAGGGTACACCTTC
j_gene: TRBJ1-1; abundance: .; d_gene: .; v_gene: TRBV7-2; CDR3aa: CASSIRGGGTEAFF; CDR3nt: TGTGCCAGCAGCATAAGGGGGGGTGGGACTGAAGCTTTCTTT
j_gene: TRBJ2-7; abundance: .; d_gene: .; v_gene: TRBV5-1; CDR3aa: CASSLQSSSYEQYF; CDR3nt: TGCGCCAGCAGCTTACAGTCGAGCTCCTACGAGCAGTACTTC
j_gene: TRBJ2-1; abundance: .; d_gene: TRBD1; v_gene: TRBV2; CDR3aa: CASSEDRSYNEQFF; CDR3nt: TGTGCCAGCAGTGAGGACAGGTCCTACAATGAGCAGTTCTTC
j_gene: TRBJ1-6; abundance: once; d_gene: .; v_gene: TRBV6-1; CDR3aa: CASSEYGDKAPLHF; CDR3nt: TGTGCCAGCAGTGAATACGGAGATAAGGCACCCCTCCACTTT
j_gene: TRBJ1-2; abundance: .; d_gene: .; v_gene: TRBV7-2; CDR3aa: CASSPGTNYGYTF; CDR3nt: TGTGCCAGCAGTCCCGGGACTAACTATGGCTACACCTTC
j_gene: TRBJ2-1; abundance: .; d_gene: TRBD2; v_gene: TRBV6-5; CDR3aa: CASSLAGDEQFF; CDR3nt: TGTGCCAGCAGTCTAGCGGGGGATGAGCAGTTCTTC